This T cell receptor (beta chain) was found in a study of blood T cell repertoires in COVID-19. Study-level information: T cells, B-cell-depleted T cells, or PBMCs provided the cDNA or gDNA that served as material.

This CDR3 comprises 14 residues. CDR1 is SGHTA and CDR2 is FQGNSA in the germline V gene. J gave up 7 bases and V 7 bases, and 10 bases lay outside the gene matches. Authors' data handling: Reference gene primer amplification yielded estimated nucleated cell counts. This table comes from immunoSEQ multiplex PCR, and its TCRdb copy is limited to in-frame clones, with some not included. V and J calls and clone size are copied from that table; D and trimming were computed from the DNA. The table lists fewer than 70,000 clones, about 91% of them singletons, with 8% to 10% in the top ten. This chain links TRBV7-2 with TRBJ2-7; 10 bases map to TRBD1. This receptor was obtained from a man between 50 and 59 years old with active COVID-19. Material for sequencing was peripheral blood. Written as DNA, the CDR3 is TGTGCCAGCACCCTAGGACAGGGGGTAGGAGAGCAGTACTTC. Translating it yields CASTLGQGVGEQYF. The full variable domain, its missing parts supplied by reference TRBV7-2 and TRBJ2-7, is GAGVSQSPSNKVTEKGKDVELRCDPISGHTALYWYRQSLGQGLEFLIYFQGNSAPDKSGLPSDRFSAERTGGSVSTLTIQRTQQEDSAVYLCASTLGQGVGEQYFGPGTRLTVT.